The clone carrying this TCR beta chain was detected only a few times. Its antigen is still unknown. The sample originates from a study of T cells in Graves' hyperthyroidism and ophthalmopathy. General study results and limits: By a 13 V-J model, ophthalmopathy was set apart from stable hyperthyroidism.

Newly diagnosed hyperthyroidism, duration under 2 months, in patients aged 18 to 65. Fresh peripheral blood, around 10 ml of it, supplied the PBMCs. RNA transcripts were the template for amplifying TCR beta CDR3 regions. The HTBI primer set drove a first-round RT-PCR of the TCR CDR3. TCRdb redid the calling of the multiplex PCR reads with MiXCR, one entry per CDR3 protein. This sample has around 300,000 distinct CDR3 sequences; roughly 13% occur once, and the top ten carry under 8%. The origin of this receptor is a woman between 40 and 55 years old with Graves' hyperthyroidism. The sample taken for sequencing was blood.

The CDR3 DNA is TGCAGCGTTGAAGGGGTAGGGGACAGGGGGCTTCGGGAGCAGTACTTC. Protein product: CSVEGVGDRGLREQYF. The rearrangement uses TRBV29-1 and TRBJ2-7; 12 positions match TRBD1. CDR3 length equals 16 residues. CDR1 is SQVTM and CDR2 is ANQGSEA in the germline V gene. J was trimmed by 7 bases and V by 1 base; bases with no gene match: 11.